The 10 T cell receptor beta chains listed next were all sequenced from one sample in a study of shared clonotypes between healthy human individuals. This table comes from immunoSEQ multiplex PCR, and its TCRdb copy is limited to in-frame clones, with some not included. The repertoire holds approximately 2,000,000 clones, with under 95% as singletons. Sample: naive CD4+ T cells from PBMCs. Specified subset: CD45RA+ positively selected. These TCRs come from a man in his late teens or twenties in good health. Some clones in this sample may be carry-over from other donors' samples.

CDR3 residues: CASSRAQGYEQYF. CDR3 nucleotides: TGCGCCAGCAGCCGAGCACAGGGCTACGAGCAGTACTTC. The V and J genes are TRBV4-3 and TRBJ2-7, with a possible D match to TRBD1 (6 bases). V dropped 4 bases and J dropped 3 bases, with 10 bases sitting between them. The germline V gene encodes CDR1 LGHNA and CDR2 YSLEER. This CDR3 has 13 amino acids.

Here the CDR3 DNA reads TGTGCCTGGATAGGGGTGGGACTTGTCGCCAATGAGCAGTTCTTC. Its protein product is CAWIGVGLVANEQFF. The V and J genes are TRBV30 and TRBJ2-1; D is possibly TRBD2 (6 bases). Germline loops: CDR1 GTSNPN, CDR2 SVGIG (reference sequence). V lost 4 bases, J lost 6 bases, and 19 bases lay in between. This CDR3 is 15 amino acids long.

The chain recombines TRBV27 with TRBJ1-1; 9 nucleotides match TRBD1. Trimming took 5 bases from V and 1 from J; bases not matched to a gene: 2. CDR3 length: 14 amino acids. From germline, CDR1 is MNHEY and CDR2 SMNVEV (reference sequence). The CDR3 nucleotides read TGTGCCAGCAGTCGACAGGGGGGGAACACTGAAGCTTTCTTT. The encoded protein is CASSRQGGNTEAFF.

The J gene is TRBJ1-1, the V gene TRBV10-1; unclear D gene. Germline assignment: CDR1 WNHNN and CDR2 SYGVQD (reference sequence). V lost 5 bases and J 4 bases, leaving 11 bases between the germline ends. There are 13 residues in the CDR3. The CDR3 nucleotides read TGCGCCAGCAGTAGTTCCGGGCCCACTGAAGCTTTCTTT. It codes for CASSSSGPTEAFF.

J is TRBJ1-1 and V is TRBV29-1, with 9 bases matching TRBD1. The trim removed 6 bases at V and 4 bases at J, leaving 9 bases unmatched. CDR1 is SQVTM, CDR2 ANQGSEA, per germline. The CDR3 runs to 14 residues. As DNA, the CDR3 is TGCAGCGTCCGGGACAGGGTACGTGCCACTGAAGCTTTCTTT. This codes for CSVRDRVRATEAFF.

The J gene is TRBJ1-5, the V gene TRBV28; D ambiguous. Germline loops: CDR1 MDHEN, CDR2 SYDVKM. With 4 bases removed from V and 8 bases from J, the gap between germline ends came to 12 bases. The CDR3 runs to 13 residues. The CDR3: CASSSPISEPQHF. The CDR3 coding sequence is TGTGCCAGCAGTTCTCCGATCAGTGAGCCCCAGCATTTT. The variable domain in full, with the rest retrieved from reference TRBV28 and TRBJ1-5, is DVKVTQSSRYLVKRTGEKVFLECVQDMDHENMFWYRQDPGLGLRLIYFSYDVKMKEKGDIPEGYSVSREKKERFSLILESASTNQTSMYLCASSSPISEPQHFGDGTRLSIL.

The gene calls are TRBV5-5 and TRBJ2-7, with unresolved D. The V end was cut by 0 bases, the J end by 3 bases, with 7 bases between. Looked up from germline, CDR1 is SGHKS and CDR2 is YYEKEE (reference sequence). The CDR3 runs to 13 residues. CDR3 sequence reads: CASSLAVRYEQYF. CDR3 in DNA: TGTGCCAGCAGCTTGGCTGTCCGCTACGAGCAGTACTTC.

The rearrangement links TRBV6-1 to TRBJ1-5; weak D call: TRBD1 (6 bases). V dropped 3 bases and J dropped 7 bases, with 13 bases sitting between them. The CDR3 has 14 amino acids. Germline lookup yields CDR1 MNHNS and CDR2 SASEGT. As DNA, the CDR3 is TGTGCCAGCAGTGAGGGGGCGGGGGGGCAGCCCCAGCATTTT. Translation: CASSEGAGGQPQHF.

The rearrangement joins TRBV15 to TRBJ2-1; 8 bases agree with TRBD1. There are 17 residues in the CDR3. V shed 1 base, J shed 0 bases, and the junction held 5 bases outside the gene matches. Germline V lookup: CDR1 LNHNV, CDR2 YYDKDF (reference sequence). CDR3 bases: TGTGCCACCAGCAGAGGCAGGACAGGGAGCTCCTACAATGAGCAGTTCTTC. This codes for CATSRGRTGSSYNEQFF.

In DNA, the CDR3 is TGTGCCAGCAGCGTAGGTTTGCGGGAAACAGATACGCAGTATTTT. Its protein product is CASSVGLRETDTQYF. The chain uses TRBV9 and TRBJ2-3, with D possibly being TRBD2 (6 bases). This CDR3 is 15 amino acids long. Trimming cost V 0 bases and J 3 bases, with 11 bases left between them. Germline lookup yields CDR1 SGDLS and CDR2 YYNGEE.